This TCR beta chain was sequenced for a study of blood T cell repertoires in COVID-19 (dated by TCRdb to between 2020 and 2021). Regarding the complete study: The collaborator samples originated in the United States, Italy and Spain and spanned the acute and convalescent phases of COVID-19. Where HLA class I and class II types were available, the types were taken from metadata supplied by the sample provider, not from assay-based typing. Subjects who had been exposed to COVID-19, were actively infected with it, or had recovered from it provided the deeply sampled blood TCRbeta repertoires that made up the dataset. The sample metadata nearly always contained a de-identified subject ID, COVID-19 status, age in years and sex. The prospective study material was composed of cDNA or gDNA derived from T cells, B-cell-depleted T cells, or PBMCs. A freely available public database, intended as a resource for researchers studying the immune response to SARS-CoV-2, is where the repertoires were released. Samples were obtained from the ongoing ImmuneRACE study (first 160 participants) and from 1,000 to 1,500 subjects provided by 6 global collaborators. What the authors observed across the whole study: The quantity of clinical and demographic metadata differed by source and by participant and was supplied without curation.

TCRbeta CDR3 regions were amplified from genomic DNA by means of the immunoSEQ Assay, a bias-controlled multiplex PCR. The source study handled its data this way. The number of nucleated cells in each sample was estimated from the amplification of reference gene primers within the assay. Sequence reads were collapsed and filtered to measure the absolute abundance of every unique TCRbeta CDR3 rearrangement. For each sample, productive Simpson clonality was calculated as the square root of Simpson's diversity index across productive rearrangements. This immuneACCESS table, as held by TCRdb, lists in-frame sequences with V and J called but not all clones. Of the missing ones, under half trace to an unresolved V gene in checked studies; the others have no known cause. The V and J calls and the clone size are those of that table, but D and trimming were determined from the DNA. This sample lists over 150,000 clones; roughly 90% were detected once. Of the sample, approximately 2% is held by the ten largest clones.

Whole blood was collected in K2EDTA tubes by collaborating institutions according to the institutions' own protocols. For TCRbeta analysis, collaborators shipped samples as frozen whole blood, isolated PBMCs, or DNA extracted from either of those sample types. The CDR3 goes from the cysteine to the phenylalanine over 12 residues. Kept here is only the CDR3 DNA, which spans 36 bases and is read in frame from base 1. The germline V gene yields MDHEN for CDR1 and SYDVKM for CDR2. V is cut by 7 bases and J by 11 bases, and the space between the germline ends is 17 bases. On this clone: The specificity of this receptor is unknown. Base quality data are lacking; no much larger clone is found one base away.

The chain couples TRBV28 to TRBJ1-1; the D segment could be TRBD1, given 5 matching bases. This clonotype originated in a man aged 18 to 30 with acute or convalescent COVID-19. The sample was peripheral blood. The DNA reads as follows: TGTGCCAGCACCATGGCGGGGCGCTACGCTTTCTTT. The encoded protein is CASTMAGRYAFF.